This T cell receptor beta chain was sequenced for a study of T cells in narcolepsy. TCRdb's table, derived via immunoSEQ multiplex PCR, lists solely in-frame clones and lacks some. The repertoire includes roughly 35,000 clones, about 85% of them detected once, and about 1.6% sits in the top ten. The V gene end was trimmed by 6 bases and the J gene end by 6 bases; junction bases not matched to a gene: 11. CDR1 is MNHEY, CDR2 SMNVEV, per germline (reference sequence). The CDR3 extends over 16 amino acids. Source material: CD45RA- memory CD4+ T cells from PBMCs. This clonotype was sampled from a human donor with narcolepsy. The chain carries TRBV27 and TRBJ1-6; 7 bases map to TRBD1. The CDR3 spells CASSLGQARLNSPLHF. The CDR3, as DNA: TGTGCCAGCAGCCTTGGACAGGCCAGACTTAATTCACCCCTCCACTTT.